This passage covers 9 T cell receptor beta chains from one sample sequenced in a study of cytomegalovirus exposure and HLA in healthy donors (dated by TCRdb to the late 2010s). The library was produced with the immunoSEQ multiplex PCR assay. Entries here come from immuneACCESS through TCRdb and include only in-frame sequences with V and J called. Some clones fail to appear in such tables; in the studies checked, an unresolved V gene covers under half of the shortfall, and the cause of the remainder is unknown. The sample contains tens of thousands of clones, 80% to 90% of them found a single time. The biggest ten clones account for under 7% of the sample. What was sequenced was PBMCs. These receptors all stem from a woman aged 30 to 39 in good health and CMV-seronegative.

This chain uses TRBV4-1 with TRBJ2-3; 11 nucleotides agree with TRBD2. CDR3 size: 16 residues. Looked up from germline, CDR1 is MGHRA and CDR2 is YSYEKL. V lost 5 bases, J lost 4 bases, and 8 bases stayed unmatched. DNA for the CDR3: TGCGCCAGCAGCATCGTAGCGGGAGGGCCCGCAGATACGCAGTATTTT. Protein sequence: CASSIVAGGPADTQYF.

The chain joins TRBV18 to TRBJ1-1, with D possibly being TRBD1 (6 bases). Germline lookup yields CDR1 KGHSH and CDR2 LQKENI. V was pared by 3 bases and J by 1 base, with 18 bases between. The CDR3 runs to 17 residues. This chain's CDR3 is CASSPAVLTGRNTEAFF. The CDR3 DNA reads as TGTGCCAGCTCACCTGCGGTACTAACAGGGCGGAACACTGAAGCTTTCTTT. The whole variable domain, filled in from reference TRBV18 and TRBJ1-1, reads NAGVMQNPRHLVRRRGQEARLRCSPMKGHSHVYWYRQLPEEGLKFMVYLQKENIIDESGMPKERFSAEFPKEGPSILRIQQVVRGDSAAYFCASSPAVLTGRNTEAFFGQGTRLTVV.

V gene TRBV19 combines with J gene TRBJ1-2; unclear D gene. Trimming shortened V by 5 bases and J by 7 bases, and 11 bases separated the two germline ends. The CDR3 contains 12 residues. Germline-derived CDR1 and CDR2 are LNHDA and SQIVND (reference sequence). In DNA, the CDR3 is TGTGCCAGTAGTCCGGGGAGCGGTGGCTACACCTTC. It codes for CASSPGSGGYTF.

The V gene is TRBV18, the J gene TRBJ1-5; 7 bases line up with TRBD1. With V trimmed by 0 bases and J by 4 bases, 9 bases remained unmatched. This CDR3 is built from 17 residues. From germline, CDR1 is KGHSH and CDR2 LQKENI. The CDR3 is CASSPPIAGGVNQPQHF. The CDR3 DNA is TGTGCCAGCTCACCACCGATCGCAGGGGGAGTAAATCAGCCCCAGCATTTT. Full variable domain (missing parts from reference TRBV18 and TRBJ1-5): NAGVMQNPRHLVRRRGQEARLRCSPMKGHSHVYWYRQLPEEGLKFMVYLQKENIIDESGMPKERFSAEFPKEGPSILRIQQVVRGDSAAYFCASSPPIAGGVNQPQHFGDGTRLSIL.

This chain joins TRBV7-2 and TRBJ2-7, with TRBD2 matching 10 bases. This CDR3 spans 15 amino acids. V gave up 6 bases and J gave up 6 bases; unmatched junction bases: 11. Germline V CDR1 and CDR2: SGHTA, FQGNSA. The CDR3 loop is CASRRTFSGRSEQYF. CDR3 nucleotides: TGTGCCAGCAGGCGGACTTTTAGCGGGAGGTCCGAGCAGTACTTC.

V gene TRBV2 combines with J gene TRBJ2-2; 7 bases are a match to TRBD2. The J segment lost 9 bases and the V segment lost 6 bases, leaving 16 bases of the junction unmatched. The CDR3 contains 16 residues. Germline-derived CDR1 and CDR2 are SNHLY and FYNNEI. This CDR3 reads CASRAWGGAPERELFF. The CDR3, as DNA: TGTGCCAGCAGGGCTTGGGGAGGGGCTCCCGAGCGGGAGCTGTTTTTT.

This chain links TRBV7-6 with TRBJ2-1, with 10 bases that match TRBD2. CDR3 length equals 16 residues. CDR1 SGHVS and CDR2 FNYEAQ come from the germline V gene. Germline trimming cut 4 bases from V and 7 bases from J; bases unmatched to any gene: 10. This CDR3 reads CASSSQSGRAGNEQFF. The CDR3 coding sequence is TGTGCCAGCAGCTCCCAGAGCGGGAGGGCGGGGAATGAGCAGTTCTTC.

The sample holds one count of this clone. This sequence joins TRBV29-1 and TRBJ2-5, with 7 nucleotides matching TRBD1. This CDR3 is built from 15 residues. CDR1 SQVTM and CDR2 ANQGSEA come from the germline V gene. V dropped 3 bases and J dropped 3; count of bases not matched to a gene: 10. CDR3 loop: CSVDRGQITKETQYF. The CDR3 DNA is TGCAGCGTTGATAGGGGACAGATAACTAAAGAGACCCAGTACTTC.

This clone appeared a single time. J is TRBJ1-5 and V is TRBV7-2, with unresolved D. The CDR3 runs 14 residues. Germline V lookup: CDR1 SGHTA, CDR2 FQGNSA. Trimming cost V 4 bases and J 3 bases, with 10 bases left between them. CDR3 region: CASSSGFDNQPQHF. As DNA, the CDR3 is TGTGCCAGCAGCTCGGGTTTCGACAATCAGCCCCAGCATTTT. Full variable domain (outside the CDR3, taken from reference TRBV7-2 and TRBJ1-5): GAGVSQSPSNKVTEKGKDVELRCDPISGHTALYWYRQSLGQGLEFLIYFQGNSAPDKSGLPSDRFSAERTGGSVSTLTIQRTQQEDSAVYLCASSSGFDNQPQHFGDGTRLSIL.